This T cell receptor (beta chain) came from a study of T cell responses to AZD1222 COVID-19 vaccine. The CDR3 runs to 16 residues. Trimming removed 2 bases from V and 5 bases from J, with 18 bases in between. Germline values: CDR1 MNHEY, CDR2 SVGEGT. Some clones are missing from TCRdb's copy, which holds only in-frame ones; the method was immunoSEQ multiplex PCR. The data show around 91,000 clones, 88% seen once. Study outcomes and limitations: Baseline testing showed seropositivity in only five to seven AZD1222 recipients. Donor demographics were predominantly white British with a female majority; clonal diversity may be underestimated. Researchers report vaccine-associated CD4 TCRs spanning spike, with dominance at 160-218 and 743-854.

In regard to this clone: As yet, its antigen is unknown.

The TCR sequence derives from an adult in good health. The genes are TRBV6-2 or TRBV6-3 and TRBJ2-5; maybe TRBD2 (6 bases). Sequencing was performed on peripheral blood, taken on day 0 of AZD1222 vaccination. In DNA, the CDR3 is TGTGCCAGCAGTTACCTCGTAGCGGAGGCGGGCGAGACCCAGTACTTC. Translation: CASSYLVAEAGETQYF.